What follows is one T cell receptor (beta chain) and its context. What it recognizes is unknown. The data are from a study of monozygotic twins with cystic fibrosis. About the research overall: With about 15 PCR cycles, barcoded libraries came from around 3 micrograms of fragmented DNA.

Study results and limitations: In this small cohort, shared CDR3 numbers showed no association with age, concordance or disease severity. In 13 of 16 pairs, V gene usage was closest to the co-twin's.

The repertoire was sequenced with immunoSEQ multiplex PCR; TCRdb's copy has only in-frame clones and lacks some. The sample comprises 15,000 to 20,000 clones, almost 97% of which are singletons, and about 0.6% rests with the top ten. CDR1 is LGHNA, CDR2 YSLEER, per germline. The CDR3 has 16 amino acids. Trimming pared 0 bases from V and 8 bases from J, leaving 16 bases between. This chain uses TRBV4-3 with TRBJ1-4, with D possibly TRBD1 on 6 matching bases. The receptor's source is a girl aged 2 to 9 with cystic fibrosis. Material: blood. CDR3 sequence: CASSQDGTGSGEKLFF. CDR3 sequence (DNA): TGCGCCAGCAGCCAAGATGGTACAGGGAGCGGAGAAAAACTGTTTTTT.